Below, 22 T cell receptor beta chains from the same sample are listed, as sequenced in a study of blood T cell repertoires in COVID-19. Sequencing was performed with immunoSEQ multiplex PCR; in TCRdb, only in-frame clones are kept and a portion is missing. The data hold 90,000 to 150,000 clones, with approximately 90% observed a single time. The sequenced material came from peripheral blood. These receptors were obtained from a man aged 70 or older with active or convalescent COVID-19.

The V and J genes are TRBV21-1 and TRBJ1-4; the table calls TRBD1, which could not be checked here. TRBV21-1 is a pseudogene. This CDR3 contains 15 residues. Written as DNA, the CDR3 is TGTGCCAGCAGCACTAGACAGGCCGCTAATGAAAAACTGTTTTTT. Its translation: CASSTRQAANEKLFF.

The chain combines TRBV10-3 with TRBJ1-2; no clear D gene. Trimming took off 0 bases at V and 0 bases at J, with 14 bases between the two ends. CDR3 length equals 17 residues. Germline CDR1 ENHRY, CDR2 SYGVKD. In DNA form, the CDR3 reads TGTGCCATCAGTGAGTCGTGGTCGGGGTCCTCTAACTATGGCTACACCTTC. Translated: CAISESWSGSSNYGYTF.

V and J are TRBV6-5 and TRBJ2-3; 9 bases fit TRBD1. Germline V gives CDR1 MNHEY, CDR2 SVGAGI. CDR3 length: 13 residues. As DNA, the CDR3 is TGTGGAACCCGGGACAGGGAAACAGATACGCAGTATTTT. Translation: CGTRDRETDTQYF.

The rearrangement links TRBV7-8 to TRBJ2-1, with 14 bases matching TRBD2. Per the germline V gene, CDR1 is SGHVS and CDR2 is FQNEAQ. V shed 5 bases, J shed 4 bases, and the junction held 7 bases outside the gene matches. The length of the CDR3 is 17 residues. The DNA of the CDR3 is TGTGCCAGCAGCCTCGGGACTAGCGGGAGCATATACAATGAGCAGTTCTTC. Amino acids: CASSLGTSGSIYNEQFF. Together with reference TRBV7-8 and TRBJ2-1, the CDR3 gives the full variable domain: GAGVSQSPRYKVAKRGQDVALRCDPISGHVSLFWYQQALGQGPEFLTYFQNEAQLDKSGLPSDRFFAERPEGSVSTLKIQRTQQEDSAVYLCASSLGTSGSIYNEQFFGPGTRLTVL.

This sequence joins TRBV7-2 and TRBJ2-1; 7 bases line up with TRBD2. V lost 7 bases to trimming and J lost 1 base; unmatched junction nucleotides: 10. This CDR3 is 16 amino acids long. Germline assignment: CDR1 SGHTA and CDR2 FQGNSA. The CDR3 spells CASTLWAAGSYNEQFF. The CDR3 DNA reads TGTGCCAGCACCCTATGGGCAGCGGGGTCCTACAATGAGCAGTTCTTC.

In DNA, the CDR3 is TGTGCCAGCAGTTTGGGGCTAGCGCGATCCTACGAGCAGTACTTC. The encoded protein is CASSLGLARSYEQYF. The V call is TRBV28, the J call TRBJ2-7; D might be TRBD2 (6 bases). Germline CDR1 and CDR2: MDHEN and SYDVKM. Trimming stripped 3 bases from V and 1 base from J, with 13 bases between. This CDR3 has 15 amino acids.

About this clone itself: This sample includes further DNA sequences coding for the same CDR3. The rearrangement joins TRBV20-1 to TRBJ1-5; D is undetermined. Germline V gene data show CDR1 as DFQATT and CDR2 as SNEGSKA (reference sequence). This CDR3 has 14 amino acids. Between the trimmed V and J ends, which lost 3 bases and 0 bases, there was a span of 9 bases. CDR3 region: CSASSGTSNQPQHF. DNA of the CDR3: TGCAGTGCTAGTTCAGGTACTAGCAATCAGCCCCAGCATTTT.

This chain connects TRBV5-1 to TRBJ2-7, with 10 bases lining up with TRBD2. The CDR3 runs to 15 residues. CDR1 and CDR2 (germline): SGHRS, YFSETQ. Trimming removed 0 bases from V and 5 bases from J; junction bases left unmatched: 5. The CDR3, as DNA: TGCGCCAGCAGCTTGGGGGCTAGCGGGAGAGACGAGCAGTACTTC. Its protein product is CASSLGASGRDEQYF.

The chain joins TRBV6-5 to TRBJ2-7; 10 nucleotides match TRBD2. V trimming: 4 bases; J trimming: 3 bases; junction bases outside the gene matches: 3. The CDR3 has 14 residues. Germline V gene data show CDR1 as MNHEY and CDR2 as SVGAGI. In DNA form, the CDR3 reads TGTGCCAGCAGTTTAGCGGGAGGTTACTACGAGCAGTACTTC. The encoded protein is CASSLAGGYYEQYF.

The chain has TRBV10-3 and TRBJ1-3; 8 bases fit TRBD1. Germline assignment: CDR1 ENHRY and CDR2 SYGVKD. The CDR3 spans 18 residues. Trimming cost V 6 bases and J 3 bases; bases outside gene matches: 16. Written as DNA, the CDR3 is TGTGCCATCAGGACCACTACCAAAGGGACAGGTGGTGGAAACACCATATATTTT. The encoded protein is CAIRTTTKGTGGGNTIYF.

This chain joins TRBV7-2 and TRBJ2-1, with D tentatively TRBD2 (6 bases). Germline V gives CDR1 SGHTA, CDR2 FQGNSA. Trimming left V 5 bases short and J 7 bases short, with 18 bases between. CDR3 length equals 15 residues. The CDR3 region is CASSRDWGSRNEQFF. The CDR3, as DNA: TGTGCCAGCAGCCGGGACTGGGGGTCTCGGAATGAGCAGTTCTTC.

This clone has just one count. The CDR3 coding sequence is TGTGCCAGCAGCGTAGGCCCCACTTTGAGCGAGCAGTACTTC. It yields the protein CASSVGPTLSEQYF. The chain carries TRBV9 and TRBJ2-7, with D unresolved. V lost 0 bases and J lost 6, with 13 bases in between. The CDR3 has 14 amino acids. The germline V gene encodes CDR1 SGDLS and CDR2 YYNGEE. Using reference TRBV9 and TRBJ2-7 for the parts outside the CDR3, the full variable domain is DSGVTQTPKHLITATGQRVTLRCSPRSGDLSVYWYQQSLDQGLQFLIQYYNGEERAKGNILERFSAQQFPDLHSELNLSSLELGDSALYFCASSVGPTLSEQYFGPGTRLTVT.

The chain carries TRBV4-1 and TRBJ2-2; unclear D gene. With 4 bases removed from V and 2 bases from J, the gap between germline ends came to 8 bases. The CDR3 has 14 amino acids. Germline V gene lookup returns CDR1 MGHRA and CDR2 YSYEKL. This CDR3 is CASSPLINTGELFF. CDR3 coding DNA: TGCGCCAGCAGCCCACTGATTAACACCGGGGAGCTGTTTTTT.

V gene TRBV5-1 combines with J gene TRBJ1-2; possible D gene TRBD1, 6 bases. V was trimmed by 4 bases and J by 2 bases, leaving 9 bases between them. This CDR3 region has 13 residues. The germline gives CDR1 SGHRS, CDR2 YFSETQ. The CDR3 loop is CASSPDRNYGYTF. CDR3 DNA sequence: TGCGCCAGCAGCCCGGACAGAAACTATGGCTACACCTTC.

This chain connects TRBV6-5 to TRBJ2-1, with 11 bases aligning to TRBD1. This CDR3 has 14 amino acids. J was trimmed by 6 bases and V by 10 bases; bases with no gene match: 8. The V gene's germline CDR1 is MNHEY and CDR2 SVGAGI. This chain's CDR3 is CATDPGTGGNEQFF. The CDR3 DNA sequence: TGTGCCACCGATCCCGGGACAGGGGGCAATGAGCAGTTCTTC.

This chain uses TRBV18 with TRBJ1-2, with 10 bases matching TRBD1. Germline loops: CDR1 KGHSH, CDR2 LQKENI. Trimming took 0 bases from V and 0 from J; bases not matched to a gene: 1. CDR3 size: 16 residues. The DNA for the CDR3 is TGTGCCAGCTCACCACCGGGGACAGGGGCTAACTATGGCTACACCTTC. Its translation: CASSPPGTGANYGYTF.

The chain has TRBV10-3 and TRBJ1-2; 9 bases match TRBD1. The V gene's germline CDR1 is ENHRY and CDR2 SYGVKD. This CDR3 is built from 13 residues. J was trimmed by 6 bases and V by 6 bases; bases with no gene match: 5. The CDR3 nucleotides read TGTGCCATCAGGAACAGGGGGCAACATGGCTACACCTTC. Amino acids: CAIRNRGQHGYTF.

J is TRBJ1-5 and V is TRBV18; D is perhaps TRBD1 (5 bases). The germline gives CDR1 KGHSH, CDR2 LQKENI. This CDR3 spans 16 amino acids. Trimming took 2 bases from V and 2 from J, leaving 13 bases between them. The CDR3 region is CASSPVAGLGNQPQHF. The CDR3 DNA follows: TGTGCCAGCTCACCAGTGGCAGGGCTTGGCAATCAGCCCCAGCATTTT.

As concerns this clone: A junction end diverges from the germline sequence, so it may reflect a read error. This rearrangement joins TRBV5-1 to TRBJ1-5; maybe TRBD1 (5 bases). The CDR3 runs 15 residues. The V gene's germline CDR1 is SGHRS and CDR2 YFSETQ. CDR3 amino acids: CASTLGSGEGQPQHF. The CDR3, as DNA: TGCGCCAGCACCTTGGGATCGGGGGAAGGTCAGCCCCAGCATTTT.

The chain combines TRBV27 with TRBJ1-1, with D hard to call. CDR3 length equals 15 residues. The germline V and J ends were trimmed by 3 bases and 8 bases, with 19 bases remaining between them. CDR1 and CDR2 (germline): MNHEY, SMNVEV (reference sequence). This CDR3 is CASSFTPRTGGEAFF. The CDR3 nucleotides are TGTGCCAGCAGTTTCACTCCCAGGACGGGAGGGGAAGCTTTCTTT.

This sequence joins TRBV30 and TRBJ2-2; 11 bases match TRBD2. V lost 5 bases, J lost 5 bases, and 10 bases stayed unmatched. Looked up from germline, CDR1 is GTSNPN and CDR2 is SVGIG (reference sequence). This CDR3 is built from 16 residues. The CDR3 reads CAWATSGTPGTGELFF. CDR3 DNA: TGTGCCTGGGCGACTAGCGGGACGCCGGGAACCGGGGAGCTGTTTTTT. Full variable domain (outside the CDR3, taken from reference TRBV30 and TRBJ2-2): SQTIHQWPATLVQPVGSPLSLECTVEGTSNPNLYWYRQAAGRGLQLLFYSVGIGQISSEVPQNLSASRPQDRQFILSSKKLLLSDSGFYLCAWATSGTPGTGELFFGEGSRLTVL.

The sample holds one count of this clone. The V call is TRBV4-2, the J call TRBJ2-1, with D unclear. The CDR3 sequence is 18 residues long. The V end lost 0 bases, the J end lost 4 bases, and 19 bases lay between the germline ends. CDR1 LGHNA and CDR2 YNFKEQ come from the germline V gene. The CDR3 loop reads CASSQDLLDAAPYNEQFF. Written as DNA, the CDR3 is TGTGCCAGCAGCCAAGATCTCCTAGACGCTGCGCCATACAATGAGCAGTTCTTC.